This T cell receptor (beta chain) was found in a study of metastatic and nonmetastatic thyroid tumors. Turning to the study itself: Comparative analysis of repertoires was undertaken across blood and tumor or nodule tissue obtained from malignant and benign thyroid patients.

Regarding the study as a whole: Relative to benign nodules, malignant thyroid tumors were reportedly characterized by significantly elevated TCR beta diversity in blood and tumor.

Thyroid surgery was preceded by no treatment in any patient. As processed by the authors: Construction of a distant-metastasis classifier for papillary thyroid cancer relied on CDR3 differences across clinicopathological groups. TCRdb reanalyzed the PCR reads with MiXCR. TCRdb, rather than the study authors, made the V and J calls. The sample holds over 15,000 clones; about 33% are singletons and the top ten take under 20%. The CDR3 totals 14 residues. V lost 3 bases and J lost 3, with 6 bases in between. This clone came up a few times. The target antigen is unknown. The chain is built from TRBV12-3 or TRBV12-4 and TRBJ1-6; D ambiguous. Material: tumor tissue. The origin of this receptor is a female donor with papillary thyroid cancer or a benign thyroid nodule (not recorded which). Some clones in this sample may be carry-over from other donors' samples. CDR3 bases: TGTGCCAGCAGTTTTAGGATCTATAATTCACCCCTCCACTTT. This gives the protein CASSFRIYNSPLHF.